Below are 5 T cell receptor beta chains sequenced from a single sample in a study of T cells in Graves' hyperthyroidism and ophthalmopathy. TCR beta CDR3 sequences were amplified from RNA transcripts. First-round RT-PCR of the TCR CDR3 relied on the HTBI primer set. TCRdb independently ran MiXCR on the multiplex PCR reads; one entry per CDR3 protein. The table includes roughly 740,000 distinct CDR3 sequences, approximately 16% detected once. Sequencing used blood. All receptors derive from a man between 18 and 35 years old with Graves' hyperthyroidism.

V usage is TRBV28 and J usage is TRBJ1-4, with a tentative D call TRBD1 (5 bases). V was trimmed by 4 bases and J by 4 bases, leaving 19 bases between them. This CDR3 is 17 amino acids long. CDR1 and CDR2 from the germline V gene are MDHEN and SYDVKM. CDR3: CASSSALGEGLNEKLFF. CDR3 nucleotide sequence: TGTGCCAGCAGTTCTGCCCTCGGGGAGGGGCTTAATGAAAAACTGTTTTTT.

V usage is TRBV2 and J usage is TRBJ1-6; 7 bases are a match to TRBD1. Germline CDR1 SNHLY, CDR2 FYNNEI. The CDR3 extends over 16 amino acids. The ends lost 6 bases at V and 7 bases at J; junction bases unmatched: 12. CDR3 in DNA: TGTGCCAGCAGCCGACAGGGACTCGGGTTAAATTCACCCCTCCACTTT. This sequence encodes CASSRQGLGLNSPLHF.

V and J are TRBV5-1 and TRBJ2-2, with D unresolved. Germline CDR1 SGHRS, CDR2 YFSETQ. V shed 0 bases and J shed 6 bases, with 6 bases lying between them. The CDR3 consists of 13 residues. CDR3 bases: TGCGCCAGCAGCTTGGCAATCGCCGGGGAGCTGTTTTTT. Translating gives CASSLAIAGELFF.

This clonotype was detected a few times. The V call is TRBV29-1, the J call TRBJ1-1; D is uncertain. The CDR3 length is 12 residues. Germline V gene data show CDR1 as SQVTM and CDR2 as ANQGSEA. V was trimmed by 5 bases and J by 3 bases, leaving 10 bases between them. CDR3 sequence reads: CSVRKWDTEAFF. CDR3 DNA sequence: TGCAGCGTTCGGAAATGGGACACTGAAGCTTTCTTT.

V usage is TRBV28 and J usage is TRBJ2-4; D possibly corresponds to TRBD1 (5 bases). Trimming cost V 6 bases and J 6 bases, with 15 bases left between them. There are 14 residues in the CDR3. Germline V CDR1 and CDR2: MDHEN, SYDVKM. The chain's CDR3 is CASSLAVTANIQYF. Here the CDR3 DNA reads TGTGCCAGCAGCCTGGCTGTGACAGCAAACATTCAGTACTTC.